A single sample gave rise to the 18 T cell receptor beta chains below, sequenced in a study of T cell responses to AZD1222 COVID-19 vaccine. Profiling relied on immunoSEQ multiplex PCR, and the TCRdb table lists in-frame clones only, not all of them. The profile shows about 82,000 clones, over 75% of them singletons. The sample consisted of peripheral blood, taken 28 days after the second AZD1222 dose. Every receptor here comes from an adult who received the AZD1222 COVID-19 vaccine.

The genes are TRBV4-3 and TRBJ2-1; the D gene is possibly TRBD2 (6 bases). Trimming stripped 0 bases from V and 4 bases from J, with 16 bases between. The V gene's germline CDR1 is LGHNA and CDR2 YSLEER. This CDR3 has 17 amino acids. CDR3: CASSQDELRDPYNEQFF. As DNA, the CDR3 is TGCGCCAGCAGCCAAGACGAACTGCGGGACCCTTACAATGAGCAGTTCTTC.

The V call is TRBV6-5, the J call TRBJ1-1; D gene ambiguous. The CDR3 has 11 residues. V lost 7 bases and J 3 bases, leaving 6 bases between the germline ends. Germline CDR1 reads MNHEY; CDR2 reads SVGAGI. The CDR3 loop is CASISDTEAFF. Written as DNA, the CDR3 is TGTGCCAGCATTTCCGACACTGAAGCTTTCTTT.

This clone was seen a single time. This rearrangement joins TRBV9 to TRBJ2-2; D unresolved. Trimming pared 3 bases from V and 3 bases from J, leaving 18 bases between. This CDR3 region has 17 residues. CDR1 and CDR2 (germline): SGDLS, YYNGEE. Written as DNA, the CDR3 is TGTGCCAGCAGCGGCAACCCAACCGGGCCTCACACCGGGGAGCTGTTTTTT. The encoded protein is CASSGNPTGPHTGELFF.

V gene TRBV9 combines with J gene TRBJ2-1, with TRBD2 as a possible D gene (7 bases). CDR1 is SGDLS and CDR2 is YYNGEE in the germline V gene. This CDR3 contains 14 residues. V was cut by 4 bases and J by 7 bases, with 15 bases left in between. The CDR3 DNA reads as TGTGCCAGCAGCCCTAGGGGGGGGCCGAATGAGCAGTTCTTC. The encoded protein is CASSPRGGPNEQFF.

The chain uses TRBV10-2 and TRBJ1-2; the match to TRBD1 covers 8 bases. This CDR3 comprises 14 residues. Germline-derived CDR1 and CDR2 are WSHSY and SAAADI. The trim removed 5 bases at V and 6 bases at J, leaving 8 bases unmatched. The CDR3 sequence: CASSQDDRGHGYTF. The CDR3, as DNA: TGCGCCAGCAGTCAAGACGACAGGGGTCATGGCTACACCTTC.

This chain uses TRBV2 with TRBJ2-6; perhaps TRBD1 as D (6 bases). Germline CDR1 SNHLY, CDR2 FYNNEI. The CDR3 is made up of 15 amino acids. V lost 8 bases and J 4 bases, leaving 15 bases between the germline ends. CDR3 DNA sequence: TGTGCCAGCGTCAGGGGATTATCGGGGGCCAACGTCCTGACTTTC. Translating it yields CASVRGLSGANVLTF.

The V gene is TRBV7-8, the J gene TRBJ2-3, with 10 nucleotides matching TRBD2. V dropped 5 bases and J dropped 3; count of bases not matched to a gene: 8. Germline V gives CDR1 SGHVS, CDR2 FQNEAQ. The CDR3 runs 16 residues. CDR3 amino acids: CASSPLQRGGTDTQYF. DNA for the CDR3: TGTGCCAGCAGCCCCTTACAGCGGGGGGGGACAGATACGCAGTATTTT.

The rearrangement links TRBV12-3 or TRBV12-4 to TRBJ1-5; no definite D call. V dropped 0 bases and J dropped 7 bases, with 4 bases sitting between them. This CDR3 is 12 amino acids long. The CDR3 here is CASSLAGQPQHF. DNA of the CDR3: TGTGCCAGCAGTTTAGCGGGCCAGCCCCAGCATTTT.

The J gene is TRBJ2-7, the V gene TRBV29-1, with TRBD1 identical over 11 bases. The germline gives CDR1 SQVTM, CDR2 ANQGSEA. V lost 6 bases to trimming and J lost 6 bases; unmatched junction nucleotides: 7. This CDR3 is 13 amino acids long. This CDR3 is CSVAGTGGREQYF. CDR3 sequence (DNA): TGCAGCGTAGCAGGGACAGGGGGTCGCGAGCAGTACTTC.

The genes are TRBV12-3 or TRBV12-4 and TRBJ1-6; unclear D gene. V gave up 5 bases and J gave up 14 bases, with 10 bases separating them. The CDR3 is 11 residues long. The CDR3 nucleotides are TGTGCCAGCAGTGAGGGTAGAGCCCTCCACTTT. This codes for CASSEGRALHF.

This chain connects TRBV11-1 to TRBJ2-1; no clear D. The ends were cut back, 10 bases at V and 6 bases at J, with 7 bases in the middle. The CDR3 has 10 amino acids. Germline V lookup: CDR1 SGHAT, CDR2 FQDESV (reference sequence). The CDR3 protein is CANPSNEQFF. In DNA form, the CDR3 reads TGTGCCAACCCAAGCAATGAGCAGTTCTTC.

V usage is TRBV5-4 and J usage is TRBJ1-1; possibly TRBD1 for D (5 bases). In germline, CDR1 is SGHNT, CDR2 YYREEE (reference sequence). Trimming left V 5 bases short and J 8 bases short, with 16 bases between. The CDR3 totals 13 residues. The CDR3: CASRVGQVGEAFF. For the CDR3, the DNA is TGTGCCAGCAGAGTGGGGCAGGTGGGAGAAGCTTTCTTT.

CDR3 loop: CASSGRGVYGYTF. CDR3 in DNA: TGTGCCAGCAGCGGAAGGGGGGTTTATGGCTACACCTTC. This chain uses TRBV9 with TRBJ1-2; maybe TRBD1 (6 bases). The CDR3 spans 13 residues. The V end lost 3 bases, the J end lost 5 bases, and 11 bases lay between the germline ends. The V gene's germline CDR1 is SGDLS and CDR2 YYNGEE. The full variable domain, its missing parts supplied by reference TRBV9 and TRBJ1-2, is DSGVTQTPKHLITATGQRVTLRCSPRSGDLSVYWYQQSLDQGLQFLIQYYNGEERAKGNILERFSAQQFPDLHSELNLSSLELGDSALYFCASSGRGVYGYTFGSGTRLTVV.

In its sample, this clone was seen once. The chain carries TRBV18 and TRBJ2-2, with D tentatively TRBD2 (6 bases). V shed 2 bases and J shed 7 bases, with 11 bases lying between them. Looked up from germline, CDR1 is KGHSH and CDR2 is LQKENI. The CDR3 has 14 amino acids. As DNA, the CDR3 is TGTGCCAGCTCACCAACTGGGACTGTCGGGGAGCTGTTTTTT. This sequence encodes CASSPTGTVGELFF.

CDR3 bases: TGTGCCAGCAGCTTCCCGGGAAGTAATGAAAAACTGTTTTTT. It is translated as CASSFPGSNEKLFF. The chain employs TRBV7-9 and TRBJ1-4; unclear D gene. Trimming cost V 3 bases and J 4 bases, with 9 bases left between them. This CDR3 has 14 residues. The V gene's germline CDR1 is SEHNR and CDR2 FQNEAQ (reference sequence).

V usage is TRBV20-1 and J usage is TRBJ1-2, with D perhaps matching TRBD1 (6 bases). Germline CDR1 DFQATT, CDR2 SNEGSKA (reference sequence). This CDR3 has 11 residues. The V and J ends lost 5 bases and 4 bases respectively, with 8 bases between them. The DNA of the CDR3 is TGCAGTGCTGGGGGCATCTATGGCTACACCTTC. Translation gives CSAGGIYGYTF.

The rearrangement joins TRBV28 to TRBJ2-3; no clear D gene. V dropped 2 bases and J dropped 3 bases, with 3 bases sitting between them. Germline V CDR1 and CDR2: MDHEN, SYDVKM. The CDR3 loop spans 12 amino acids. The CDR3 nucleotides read TGTGCCAGCAGTTTAAAGACAGATACGCAGTATTTT. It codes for CASSLKTDTQYF.

Written as DNA, the CDR3 is TGTGCCAGCAGCTTAAACAGGGGGGCCTACGAGCAGTACTTC. Protein sequence: CASSLNRGAYEQYF. The chain couples TRBV7-8 to TRBJ2-7; 8 nucleotides match TRBD1. There are 14 residues in the CDR3. Unmatched junction bases numbered 2, after V lost 2 bases and J lost 2 bases. Germline-derived CDR1 and CDR2 are SGHVS and FQNEAQ.